Described below is a single T cell receptor beta chain sequence and its context. Antigen specificity is unknown. Clones were read by immunoSEQ multiplex PCR, and TCRdb kept only the in-frame ones, dropping some. The table has 260,000 or so clones, roughly 87% seen once. The data originate from a study of cytomegalovirus exposure and HLA in healthy donors. Looking at the study overall: The 120 validation repertoires and the roughly 690 first-cohort repertoires shared a platform, a later analysis reported.

V was pared by 0 bases and J by 2 bases, with 13 bases between. The CDR3 contains 16 residues. CDR1 and CDR2 (germline): MGHRA, YSYEKL. Study-wide results and caveats: The authors confirmed in vitro that three CMV-associated chains were specific for CMV antigens. Some TCR beta chains (roughly 150 of them) were listed as cytomegalovirus-associated.

The genes are TRBV4-1 and TRBJ1-2; D is undetermined. Input material: PBMCs. This receptor was taken from a woman aged 25 to 45 in good health and CMV-seronegative. As DNA, the CDR3 is TGCGCCAGCAGCCAAGATCGTCAGTCCGCGAACTATGGCTACACCTTC. Protein product: CASSQDRQSANYGYTF.